This TCR beta chain derives from a study of blood T cell repertoires in COVID-19. The CDR3 runs 14 residues. Germline CDR1 reads SQVTM; CDR2 reads ANQGSEA. V lost 6 bases, J lost 0 bases, and 15 bases lay in between. This clone has just a few counts. The data were produced by immunoSEQ multiplex PCR, yet TCRdb's version contains in-frame clones alone and is incomplete. Among around 130,000 clones listed, roughly 86% were seen once. The J gene is TRBJ2-7, the V gene TRBV29-1; possible D gene TRBD1, 5 bases. This receptor was identified in a woman between 45 and 60 years old with acute COVID-19. The sequenced sample was PBMCs or T cells enriched from blood (not recorded which). The CDR3 region is CSVVREGVSYEQYF. The DNA of the CDR3 is TGCAGCGTGGTAAGGGAAGGGGTCTCCTACGAGCAGTACTTC.